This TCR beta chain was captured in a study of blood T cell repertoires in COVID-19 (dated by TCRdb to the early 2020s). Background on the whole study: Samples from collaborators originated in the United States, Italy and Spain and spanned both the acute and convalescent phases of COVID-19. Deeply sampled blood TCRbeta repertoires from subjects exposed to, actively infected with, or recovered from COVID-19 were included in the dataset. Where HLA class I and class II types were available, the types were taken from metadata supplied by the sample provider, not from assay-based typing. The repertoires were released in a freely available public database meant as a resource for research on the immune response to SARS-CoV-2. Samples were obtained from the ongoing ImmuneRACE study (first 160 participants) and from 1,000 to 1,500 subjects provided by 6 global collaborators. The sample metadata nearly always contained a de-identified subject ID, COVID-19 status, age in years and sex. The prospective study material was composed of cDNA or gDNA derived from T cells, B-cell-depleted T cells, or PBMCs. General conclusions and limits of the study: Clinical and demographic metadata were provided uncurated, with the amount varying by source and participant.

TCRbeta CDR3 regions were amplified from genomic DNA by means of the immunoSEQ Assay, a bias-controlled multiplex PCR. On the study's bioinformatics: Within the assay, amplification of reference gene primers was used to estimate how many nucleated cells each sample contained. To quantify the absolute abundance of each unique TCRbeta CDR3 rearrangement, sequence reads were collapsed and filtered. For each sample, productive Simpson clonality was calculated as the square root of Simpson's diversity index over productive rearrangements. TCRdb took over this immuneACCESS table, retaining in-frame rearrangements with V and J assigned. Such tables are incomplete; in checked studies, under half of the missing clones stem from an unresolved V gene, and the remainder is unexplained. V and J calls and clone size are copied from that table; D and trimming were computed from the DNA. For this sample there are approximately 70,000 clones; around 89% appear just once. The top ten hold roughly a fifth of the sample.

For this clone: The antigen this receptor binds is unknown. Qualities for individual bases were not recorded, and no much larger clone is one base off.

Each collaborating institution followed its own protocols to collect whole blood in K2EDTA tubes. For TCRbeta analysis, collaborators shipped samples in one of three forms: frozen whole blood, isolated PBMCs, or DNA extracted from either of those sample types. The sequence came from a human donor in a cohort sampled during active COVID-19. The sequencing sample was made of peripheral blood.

The DNA sequence is given as TGTGCTAGTGGTTTGGGACAGGGCGGCTTACAAGAGACCCAGTACTTC. The translation is CASGLGQGGLQETQYF. The V and J segments used are TRBV12-5 and TRBJ2-5; 7 bases in the junction line up with TRBD1. From V the trimming removes 1 base and from J it removes 2 bases, while the gene matches leave 7 bases of the junction unaccounted for. The CDR3, cysteine through phenylalanine, is 16 amino acids long. Just CDR3 DNA is preserved here, 48 bases in frame from base 1. Via the germline V gene, CDR1 is LGHNT and CDR2 FRNRAP.